This entry lists 27 T cell receptor beta chains sequenced from one sample in a study of blood T cell repertoires in COVID-19. The repertoire was sequenced with immunoSEQ multiplex PCR; TCRdb's copy has only in-frame clones and lacks some. The data contain around 40,000 clones, 80% to 90% of them seen just once; the ten biggest clones take up more than 5%. The material sequenced was peripheral blood. Source of these receptors: a human donor in a cohort sampled during active COVID-19.

The chain uses TRBV7-8 and TRBJ2-3; the D gene is possibly TRBD1 (5 bases). This CDR3 region has 16 residues. The germline V gene encodes CDR1 SGHVS and CDR2 FQNEAQ. V was clipped by 5 bases and J by 0 bases, with 15 bases between them. DNA of the CDR3: TGTGCCAGCAGCCCCTGGCAGGGCTTAAGCACAGATACGCAGTATTTT. It yields the protein CASSPWQGLSTDTQYF.

This clone came up a few times. The V and J genes are TRBV4-2 and TRBJ1-6, with no clear D. The V gene's germline CDR1 is LGHNA and CDR2 YNFKEQ. CDR3 size: 15 residues. V was shortened by 3 bases and J by 9 bases, with 15 bases between the two germline ends. The CDR3, as DNA: TGTGCCAGCAGCCAGTCGAAGAGGGAAGGTTCACCCCTCCACTTT. Protein: CASSQSKREGSPLHF.

This rearrangement joins TRBV21-1 to TRBJ2-4; the D segment call TRBD2 is taken from the table without a DNA check. TRBV21-1 is deemed a pseudogene. The CDR3 is made up of 16 amino acids. The CDR3 region has the DNA TGTGCCAGCAGTCCCCTGGTGGCGGGGGGGCGGAACATTCAGTACTTC. It yields the protein CASSPLVAGGRNIQYF.

The chain has TRBV19 and TRBJ2-2; TRBD1 aligns across 9 bases. The germline V gene encodes CDR1 LNHDA and CDR2 SQIVND (reference sequence). V shed 7 bases, J shed 6 bases, and the junction held 6 bases outside the gene matches. This CDR3 has 14 amino acids. In nucleotides, the CDR3 is TGTGCCAGTATGCGGACAGGGGTCCCCGGGGAGCTGTTTTTT. Its translation is CASMRTGVPGELFF.

V usage is TRBV5-1 and J usage is TRBJ2-1, with 11 bases identical to TRBD2. Germline CDR1 reads SGHRS; CDR2 reads YFSETQ. Trimming cost V 3 bases and J 2 bases; bases outside gene matches: 10. CDR3 length equals 18 residues. This CDR3 reads CASSSPSGRSGTYNEQFF. In nucleotides, the CDR3 is TGCGCCAGCAGCTCCCCTAGCGGGAGGTCGGGTACCTACAATGAGCAGTTCTTC.

This chain links TRBV24-1 with TRBJ2-1; 10 nucleotides match TRBD2. With V trimmed by 7 bases and J by 4 bases, 9 bases remained unmatched. The CDR3 loop spans 16 amino acids. Germline assignment: CDR1 KGHDR and CDR2 SFDVKD. CDR3 DNA: TGTGCCACCAGCCAAGGAGTAGCGGGGGGATACAATGAGCAGTTCTTC. Amino acids: CATSQGVAGGYNEQFF.

The J gene is TRBJ2-7, the V gene TRBV5-1, with 15 bases fitting TRBD2. Unmatched junction bases numbered 3, after V lost 4 bases and J lost 4 bases. CDR1 is SGHRS, CDR2 YFSETQ, per germline. The CDR3 length is 15 residues. The CDR3 sequence is CASSQGLAGGYEQYF. The CDR3 DNA reads TGCGCCAGCAGCCAGGGACTAGCGGGGGGTTACGAGCAGTACTTC.

The rearrangement joins TRBV5-4 to TRBJ1-1, with D maybe TRBD1 (6 bases). CDR3 size: 13 residues. In germline, CDR1 is SGHNT, CDR2 YYREEE (reference sequence). The V end lost 7 bases, the J end lost 1 base, and 11 bases lay between the germline ends. CDR3 bases: TGTGCCAGCCGCATAGGGGGGAACACTGAAGCTTTCTTT. Amino acid sequence: CASRIGGNTEAFF.

The rearrangement uses TRBV19 and TRBJ2-1; TRBD2 is a possible D gene (5 bases). This CDR3 region has 16 residues. The V gene lost 3 bases and the J gene lost 0 bases, with 12 bases spanning the gap. Looked up from germline, CDR1 is LNHDA and CDR2 is SQIVND (reference sequence). The CDR3 region is CASSINPGSSYNEQFF. Written as DNA, the CDR3 is TGTGCCAGTAGTATCAACCCGGGGAGCTCCTACAATGAGCAGTTCTTC.

V and J are TRBV20-1 and TRBJ2-1; tentatively, D is TRBD2 (6 bases). Trimming pared 3 bases from V and 8 bases from J, leaving 17 bases between. Germline assignment: CDR1 DFQATT and CDR2 SNEGSKA (reference sequence). This CDR3 has 14 amino acids. The DNA of the CDR3 is TGCAGTGCTAGTAGACCGGGAGAGGGATATGAGCAGTTCTTC. It encodes CSASRPGEGYEQFF.

V usage is TRBV6-2 or TRBV6-3 and J usage is TRBJ2-3; possibly TRBD2 for D (5 bases). The V end was cut by 2 bases, the J end by 2 bases, with 11 bases between. CDR3 size: 15 residues. Germline V CDR1 and CDR2: MNHEY, SVGEGT. DNA for the CDR3: TGTGCCAGCAGTTACAGAAGCGGAAACACAGATACGCAGTATTTT. As protein: CASSYRSGNTDTQYF.

In nucleotides, the CDR3 is TGTGCCAGCAGATCTCGGGAGGGGCTGGGGGAGCAGTTCTTC. Translated: CASRSREGLGEQFF. This chain links TRBV6-5 with TRBJ2-1; 8 nucleotides align to TRBD2. The CDR3 length is 14 residues. Looked up from germline, CDR1 is MNHEY and CDR2 is SVGAGI. V lost 6 bases and J lost 10; bases outside the gene matches: 11.

V is TRBV2 and J is TRBJ1-6, with 9 bases lining up with TRBD1. Germline trimming cut 3 bases from V and 0 bases from J; bases unmatched to any gene: 6. Germline CDR1 and CDR2: SNHLY and FYNNEI. The CDR3 runs to 18 residues. The CDR3 DNA sequence: TGTGCCAGCAGTGACCGACAGGGGGGGAGCTCCTATAATTCACCCCTCCACTTT. Amino acid sequence: CASSDRQGGSSYNSPLHF.

The V gene is TRBV2, the J gene TRBJ1-3; 8 bases are a match to TRBD1. Germline loops: CDR1 SNHLY, CDR2 FYNNEI. The CDR3 consists of 15 residues. The J segment lost 5 bases and the V segment lost 3 bases, leaving 6 bases of the junction unmatched. The DNA for the CDR3 is TGTGCCAGCAGTGAGTCGGACAGGGTCCGAAACACCATATATTTT. It yields the protein CASSESDRVRNTIYF.

This chain connects TRBV30 to TRBJ1-5; 7 nucleotides agree with TRBD1. Trimming took 0 bases from V and 7 from J; bases not matched to a gene: 6. Germline V gives CDR1 GTSNPN, CDR2 SVGIG (reference sequence). This CDR3 comprises 14 residues. The CDR3 DNA sequence: TGTGCCTGGAGTGTTGGGACAGTCCGACAGCCCCAGCATTTT. Its translation is CAWSVGTVRQPQHF.

CDR3 bases: TGCGCCAGCAGCTTGGATACGGGATTCCACGAGCAGTACTTC. It translates to CASSLDTGFHEQYF. V gene TRBV5-1 combines with J gene TRBJ2-7, with a tentative D call TRBD2 (5 bases). Between the trimmed V and J ends, which lost 0 bases and 5 bases, there was a span of 12 bases. There are 14 residues in the CDR3. CDR1 is SGHRS and CDR2 is YFSETQ in the germline V gene.

The chain recombines TRBV6-5 with TRBJ2-5; TRBD1 matches 10 bases. V lost 5 bases to trimming and J lost 5 bases; unmatched junction nucleotides: 5. The germline CDR1 and CDR2 sequences are MNHEY and SVGAGI. The CDR3 contains 14 residues. The CDR3 loop is CASSRTGGRETQYF. Here the CDR3 DNA reads TGTGCCAGCAGTCGGACAGGGGGACGGGAGACCCAGTACTTC.

The chain links TRBV27 to TRBJ2-2; a weak D match, TRBD1 (6 bases). The germline V gene has CDR1 MNHEY and CDR2 SMNVEV (reference sequence). V shed 1 base and J shed 0 bases, with 9 bases lying between them. The CDR3 totals 16 residues. The CDR3 protein is CASSLFGGANTGELFF. The CDR3, as DNA: TGTGCCAGCAGTTTATTTGGGGGCGCGAACACCGGGGAGCTGTTTTTT.

This clone was seen a single time. This rearrangement joins TRBV15 to TRBJ1-2; D is uncertain. CDR1 LNHNV and CDR2 YYDKDF come from the germline V gene (reference sequence). The CDR3 runs to 15 residues. Trimming shortened V by 2 bases and J by 6 bases, and 16 bases separated the two germline ends. CDR3 region: CATSRPPGEVNGYTF. For the CDR3, the DNA is TGTGCCACCAGCAGACCCCCCGGAGAGGTCAATGGCTACACCTTC. Full variable domain (remainder filled in from reference TRBV15 and TRBJ1-2): DAMVIQNPRYQVTQFGKPVTLSCSQTLNHNVMYWYQQKSSQAPKLLFHYYDKDFNNEADTPDNFQSRRPNTSFCFLDIRSPGLGDTAMYLCATSRPPGEVNGYTFGSGTRLTVV.

The chain has TRBV5-1 and TRBJ2-1; 9 positions match TRBD2. This CDR3 comprises 14 residues. V lost 2 bases to trimming and J lost 8 bases; unmatched junction nucleotides: 5. The germline CDR1 and CDR2 sequences are SGHRS and YFSETQ. CDR3 residues: CASSFGTSLDEQFF. The CDR3 DNA reads TGCGCCAGCAGCTTCGGGACTAGCTTGGATGAGCAGTTCTTC.

This chain uses TRBV11-2 with TRBJ2-7, with D possibly being TRBD1 (5 bases). The ends were cut back, 3 bases at V and 3 bases at J, with 15 bases in the middle. Germline CDR1 is SGHAT and CDR2 is FQNNGV. The CDR3 runs 15 residues. CDR3 in amino acids: CASSLGLTDVYEQYF. The CDR3 nucleotides are TGTGCCAGCAGCTTGGGTCTGACAGACGTCTACGAGCAGTACTTC.

The V and J genes are TRBV12-3 or TRBV12-4 and TRBJ1-5; a possible D gene is TRBD1 (5 bases). The V end was cut by 3 bases, the J end by 5 bases, with 8 bases between. The CDR3 runs to 13 residues. The CDR3 sequence: CASSFQGDQPQHF. The CDR3 DNA is TGTGCCAGCAGTTTTCAAGGGGATCAGCCCCAGCATTTT.

V is TRBV18 and J is TRBJ1-2; D not certain. V lost 6 bases and J lost 2, with 10 bases in between. This CDR3 spans 13 amino acids. Germline V CDR1 and CDR2: KGHSH, LQKENI. CDR3 protein: CASSQTENYGYTF. In DNA, the CDR3 is TGTGCCAGCTCCCAGACGGAGAACTATGGCTACACCTTC.

V gene TRBV6-2 or TRBV6-3 combines with J gene TRBJ1-1; D perhaps matches TRBD1 (5 bases). Trimming removed 5 bases at V and 3 bases at J, with 16 bases between. Germline CDR1 MNHEY, CDR2 SVGEGT. The CDR3 runs to 15 residues. The CDR3 sequence is CASSKQQNRYTEAFF. DNA of the CDR3: TGTGCCAGCAGTAAACAACAGAACAGGTACACTGAAGCTTTCTTT.

The chain is built from TRBV7-6 and TRBJ1-4, with TRBD1 matching 7 bases. J was trimmed by 6 bases and V by 1 base; bases with no gene match: 5. The CDR3 has 15 amino acids. CDR1 and CDR2 from the germline V gene are SGHVS and FNYEAQ. CDR3 coding DNA: TGTGCCAGCAGCTTAGGGACAGGAGAGGATGAAAAACTGTTTTTT. Translated: CASSLGTGEDEKLFF.

This clone came up once. This chain connects TRBV9 to TRBJ2-3, with 11 bases aligning to TRBD2. V was clipped by 4 bases and J by 0 bases; unmatched bases: 13. Germline CDR1 and CDR2: SGDLS and YYNGEE. The CDR3 is made up of 19 amino acids. The chain's CDR3 is CASSNTLLAGGISTDTQYF. In DNA, the CDR3 is TGTGCCAGCAGCAACACCCTGTTAGCGGGGGGGATTAGCACAGATACGCAGTATTTT.

The chain couples TRBV6-1 to TRBJ2-1, with D maybe TRBD1 (6 bases). The CDR3 spans 18 residues. Trimming pared 4 bases from V and 4 bases from J, leaving 23 bases between. The germline gives CDR1 MNHNS, CDR2 SASEGT. The CDR3, as DNA: TGTGCCAGCAGTGTTCGGATACAGGGTCTGTCCCTTTACAATGAGCAGTTCTTC. Encoded protein: CASSVRIQGLSLYNEQFF.